This T cell receptor beta chain was obtained from a study of blood T cell repertoires in COVID-19. Study in general: Sites across the United States, Italy and Spain contributed samples from acute and convalescent COVID-19. Sample material is recorded as cDNA or gDNA derived from T cells, B-cell-depleted T cells, or PBMCs.

Authors' analysis steps: Reference gene primer amplification yielded estimated nucleated cell counts. TCRdb's copy holds only in-frame clones and misses some; the assay was immunoSEQ multiplex PCR. Clone size and the V and J calls come from that table; the DNA yielded D and trimming. The data contain 150,000 or so clones, 86% of them seen just once; the ten biggest clones take up under 4.5%. J lost 0 bases, V lost 0 bases, and 6 bases had no gene match. Germline loops: CDR1 SGDLS, CDR2 YYNGEE. The CDR3 is 16 residues long. Material: peripheral blood. The origin of this receptor is a woman aged 70-85 years with acute or convalescent COVID-19. V is TRBV9 and J is TRBJ2-7, with 7 bases identical to TRBD2. Here the CDR3 DNA reads TGTGCCAGCAGCGTAGTTCCAGCGGGGCCCTCCTACGAGCAGTACTTC. Amino acid sequence: CASSVVPAGPSYEQYF.